The TCR beta chain described here comes from a study of a mutant IDH1 vaccine in newly diagnosed glioma. Study at large: Patients got their first vaccination 4-6 weeks after radiotherapy alone, or with temozolomide cycles. Patients previously underwent radiotherapy, temozolomide, or both, and most underwent both.

Time point defined: week 23, last vaccination. Vaccination used 300 ug of mutant IDH1 20-mer peptide per dose, with topical imiquimod. The CDR3 is made up of 15 amino acids. With V trimmed by 5 bases and J by 3 bases, 8 bases remained unmatched. Germline V CDR1 and CDR2: MNHEY, SMNVEV (reference sequence). In its sample, this clone was seen a few times. Its antigen is currently unknown. The table came from immunoSEQ multiplex PCR; TCRdb's copy has only in-frame clones and leaves some out. The table shows about 55,000 clones, with 75% to 90% occurring only once. Sequencing was performed on PBMCs, taken from a glioma patient whose treatment included an IDH1 peptide vaccine. The receptor's source is a man aged 40-49 years with glioma. V and J are TRBV27 and TRBJ2-7; 9 bases match TRBD2. The CDR3 nucleotides are TGTGCCAGCAGTCCTCAGCGGGGGGTCCTCTACGAGCAGTACTTC. It specifies CASSPQRGVLYEQYF.